Detailed here is one TCR beta chain. The data belong to a study of Ad26.COV2.S vaccination and SARS-CoV-2 variants. Libraries were prepared by immunoSEQ multiplex PCR; TCRdb keeps only in-frame clonotypes and omits some of them. This table has about 440,000 clones, 90% appearing once. Treatment specified: about 20 received Ad26.COV2.S at low or high dose, single or two shots; about 5 received placebo; per-sample allocation not given. Each sample was drawn 63 days after the first injection (of vaccine or placebo). The donor was a Boston adult aged 18-55 years. Participants' vaccine, an Ad26 vector, delivered Wuhan-strain SARS-CoV-2 spike. Per the germline V gene, CDR1 is ENHRY and CDR2 is SYGVKD. This CDR3 is 14 amino acids long. V was clipped by 3 bases and J by 4 bases, with 12 bases between them.

The receptor's source is a person aged 18-60 years who received the Ad26.COV2.S COVID-19 vaccine or a placebo. The gene calls are TRBV10-3 and TRBJ1-2, with D possibly matching TRBD1 (5 bases). The sequenced sample was peripheral blood, obtained in a trial of Ad26.COV2.S vaccine versus placebo. This CDR3 is CAISDEKRGYGYTF. DNA for the CDR3: TGTGCCATCAGTGATGAGAAGAGGGGCTATGGCTACACCTTC.